This passage covers 5 T cell receptor beta chains from one sample sequenced in a study of T cell responses to AZD1222 COVID-19 vaccine. Sequencing used immunoSEQ multiplex PCR; TCRdb keeps in-frame clones, though not all of them. Of about 170,000 clones in the sample, 80% to 95% were seen once. The sequencing used peripheral blood, collected on day 0 of AZD1222 vaccination. The receptors come from an adult in good health.

With respect to this clone: The sample contains more than one DNA sequence encoding this CDR3. This chain links TRBV6-5 with TRBJ1-1; 8 bases line up with TRBD1. CDR3 length: 14 amino acids. Germline V lookup: CDR1 MNHEY, CDR2 SVGAGI. The trim removed 4 bases at V and 4 bases at J, leaving 5 bases unmatched. As DNA, the CDR3 is TGTGCCAGCAGTTTCGACAGGGGAAGCACTGAAGCTTTCTTT. Translated, it gives CASSFDRGSTEAFF.

The V call is TRBV5-5, the J call TRBJ2-7; D is tentatively TRBD1 or TRBD2 (6 bases each). Germline V CDR1 and CDR2: SGHKS, YYEKEE (reference sequence). The CDR3 contains 16 residues. V lost 4 bases to trimming and J lost 0 bases, with 17 bases between them. The CDR3 here is CASSAWRGGGSYEQYF. The CDR3 DNA follows: TGTGCCAGCAGCGCGTGGCGTGGAGGGGGCTCCTACGAGCAGTACTTC.

A single count supports this clone. The chain carries TRBV28 and TRBJ1-1; a weak D match, TRBD1 (6 bases). The V end was cut by 8 bases, the J end by 6 bases, with 16 bases between. This CDR3 has 13 amino acids. Germline V gene sequence: CDR1 MDHEN, CDR2 SYDVKM. CDR3 loop: CASQRGARAEAFF. CDR3 in DNA: TGTGCCAGCCAGAGGGGGGCTAGAGCTGAAGCTTTCTTT. Looking up the rest from reference TRBV28 and TRBJ1-1 gives the full variable domain: DVKVTQSSRYLVKRTGEKVFLECVQDMDHENMFWYRQDPGLGLRLIYFSYDVKMKEKGDIPEGYSVSREKKERFSLILESASTNQTSMYLCASQRGARAEAFFGQGTRLTVV.

The V call is TRBV6-5, the J call TRBJ1-1; weak D call: TRBD1 (5 bases). V lost 2 bases to trimming and J lost 1 base, with 8 bases between them. Germline V gives CDR1 MNHEY, CDR2 SVGAGI. The CDR3 length is 14 residues. The CDR3 DNA sequence: TGTGCCAGCAGTTACAAGACAGCGAACACTGAAGCTTTCTTT. The encoded protein is CASSYKTANTEAFF.

CDR3 amino acids: CASSEVQPQHF. The CDR3 nucleotides read TGTGCCAGCAGTGAGGTTCAGCCCCAGCATTTT. The V and J genes are TRBV6-1 and TRBJ1-5; D uncertain. V gave up 3 bases and J gave up 6 bases, with 3 bases separating them. CDR3 size: 11 residues. Germline V CDR1 and CDR2: MNHNS, SASEGT.